Listed below are T cell receptor beta chains from one sample, sequenced in a study of persistence of HIV-infected CD4 T cells. Sequencing was performed with immunoSEQ multiplex PCR; in TCRdb, only in-frame clones are kept and a portion is missing. The table lists about 20,000 clones, approximately 78% of them singletons. Their target antigens are unknown. The specimen comprised CD4+ T cells sorted from PBMCs after approximately 19-hour stimulation, sampled from a patient who received antiretroviral therapy. These receptors were collected from an adult man with HIV who was CMV-seropositive. Both conserved end residues are part of each CDR3.

j_gene,v_gene,CDR3aa
TRBJ2-2,TRBV3-1/TRBV3-2,CASSQKTSGMNTGELFF
TRBJ1-1,TRBV6-5,CASSTGDTKAFF
TRBJ2-2,TRBV6-4,CASSERGTGSTNTGELFF
TRBJ1-2,TRBV5-4,CASSLTENYGYTF
TRBJ1-5,TRBV2,CASSLDGSQPQHF
TRBJ1-6,TRBV9,CASSGGERSPLHF
TRBJ1-6,TRBV10-3,CAISGTLNSPLHF
TRBJ2-1,TRBV14,CASSRMGQGSYNEQFF
TRBJ1-3,TRBV30,CAWQGADGNTIYF
TRBJ1-1,TRBV7-8,CASSRRMNTEAFF
TRBJ2-4,TRBV5-4,CASSPGTGAFPKNIQYF
TRBJ2-3,TRBV7-6,CASSLSDRTTDTQYF
TRBJ2-7,TRBV14,CASSARQGKSYEQYF
TRBJ1-1,TRBV19,CASIPTRDRGTEAFF
TRBJ2-1,TRBV4-2,CASSQDGQAKRFF
TRBJ2-1,TRBV27,CASSINRDYNEQFF
TRBJ1-4,TRBV4-1,CASSPPVGATNEKLFF
TRBJ1-3,TRBV7-9,CASSNTPRGGPSSGNTIYF
TRBJ2-3,TRBV27,CASSPRKGTDTQYF
TRBJ2-3,TRBV6-5,CAIGRKRGDTDTQYF
TRBJ1-5,TRBV27,CASSLSAGDGNQPQHF
TRBJ2-1,TRBV6-5,CASSRQAISYNEQFF
TRBJ2-1,TRBV24-1,CATSGPGSSYNEQFF
TRBJ1-2,TRBV18,CASSPTPINRGTYYGYTF